The 21 T cell receptor beta chains below were found in one sample sequenced in a study of control samples from healthy donors and cancer patients. Profiling relied on immunoSEQ multiplex PCR, and the TCRdb table lists in-frame clones only, not all of them. The repertoire holds about 160,000 clones, with just over 95% as singletons. The sample comprised blood. The receptors shown here come from a woman younger than 45 in good health.

The rearrangement joins TRBV5-6 to TRBJ1-1; 7 bases map to TRBD1. The germline CDR1 and CDR2 sequences are SGHDT and YYEEEE. This CDR3 has 15 residues. V dropped 5 bases and J dropped 5; count of bases not matched to a gene: 12. The CDR3 reads CASSYRTGRRTEAFF. CDR3 DNA sequence: TGTGCCAGCAGTTACCGGACAGGAAGGAGGACTGAAGCTTTCTTT.

V gene TRBV2 combines with J gene TRBJ1-6; TRBD1 aligns across 9 bases. The CDR3 totals 15 residues. CDR1 SNHLY and CDR2 FYNNEI come from the germline V gene. Unmatched junction bases numbered 10, after V lost 6 bases and J lost 10 bases. The CDR3 region has the DNA TGTGCCAGCAGACCCAAGACAGGGGGTTTCTCACCCCTCCACTTT. Protein: CASRPKTGGFSPLHF.

This clone was seen once. The chain has TRBV13 and TRBJ2-3; D gene ambiguous. Looked up from germline, CDR1 is PRHDT and CDR2 is FYEKMQ (reference sequence). The CDR3 sequence is 12 residues long. V lost 6 bases to trimming and J lost 6 bases, with 10 bases between them. Here the CDR3 reads CASSLRVDTQYF. Written as DNA, the CDR3 is TGTGCCAGCAGTTTAAGGGTTGATACGCAGTATTTT. Full variable domain (missing parts from reference TRBV13 and TRBJ2-3): AAGVIQSPRHLIKEKRETATLKCYPIPRHDTVYWYQQGPGQDPQFLISFYEKMQSDKGSIPDRFSAQQFSDYHSELNMSSLELGDSALYFCASSLRVDTQYFGPGTRLTVL.

This chain joins TRBV30 and TRBJ2-3; D remains unclear. The germline V and J ends were trimmed by 1 base and 0 bases, with 20 bases remaining between them. Per the germline V gene, CDR1 is GTSNPN and CDR2 is SVGIG (reference sequence). This CDR3 has 18 amino acids. CDR3 residues: CAWSAPRLSYSSTDTQYF. The CDR3 DNA is TGTGCCTGGAGTGCCCCCCGTCTGTCGTATTCTAGCACAGATACGCAGTATTTT. Full variable domain (remainder filled in from reference TRBV30 and TRBJ2-3): SQTIHQWPATLVQPVGSPLSLECTVEGTSNPNLYWYRQAAGRGLQLLFYSVGIGQISSEVPQNLSASRPQDRQFILSSKKLLLSDSGFYLCAWSAPRLSYSSTDTQYFGPGTRLTVL.

This clone was seen a single time. This chain uses TRBV5-6 with TRBJ2-7, with 10 positions matching TRBD2. V lost 5 bases, J lost 2 bases, and 4 bases stayed unmatched. The CDR3 is 14 residues long. Germline values: CDR1 SGHDT, CDR2 YYEEEE. The DNA for the CDR3 is TGTGCCAGCAGTACTAGCGGGAAGCCCTACGAGCAGTACTTC. It codes for CASSTSGKPYEQYF.

This chain connects TRBV2 to TRBJ2-7; D perhaps matches TRBD1 (5 bases). Per the germline V gene, CDR1 is SNHLY and CDR2 is FYNNEI. This CDR3 has 14 amino acids. V lost 0 bases to trimming and J lost 1 base, with 7 bases between them. The CDR3 DNA reads TGTGCCAGCAGTGAAGCGGCAGGGTCCTACGAGCAGTACTTC. Its translation is CASSEAAGSYEQYF. The full variable domain, in which reference TRBV2 and TRBJ2-7 provide the parts outside the CDR3, is EPEVTQTPSHQVTQMGQEVILRCVPISNHLYFYWYRQILGQKVEFLVSFYNNEISEKSEIFDDQFSVERPDGSNFTLKIRSTKLEDSAMYFCASSEAAGSYEQYFGPGTRLTVT.

J is TRBJ2-5 and V is TRBV11-2; D is unclear. Trimming removed 5 bases from V and 1 base from J, with 11 bases in between. The CDR3 length is 14 residues. The germline CDR1 and CDR2 sequences are SGHAT and FQNNGV. The CDR3 reads CASSPWATQETQYF. CDR3 DNA sequence: TGTGCCAGCAGCCCGTGGGCCACCCAAGAGACCCAGTACTTC.

The V and J genes are TRBV2 and TRBJ1-1; D is unresolved. Trimming left V 6 bases short and J 0 bases short, with 11 bases between. Germline CDR1 SNHLY, CDR2 FYNNEI. The CDR3 has 14 amino acids. In DNA, the CDR3 is TGTGCCAGCAGCCTCGCCGTTTTGAACACTGAAGCTTTCTTT. Translated, it gives CASSLAVLNTEAFF. The variable domain in full, completed from reference TRBV2 and TRBJ1-1, reads EPEVTQTPSHQVTQMGQEVILRCVPISNHLYFYWYRQILGQKVEFLVSFYNNEISEKSEIFDDQFSVERPDGSNFTLKIRSTKLEDSAMYFCASSLAVLNTEAFFGQGTRLTVV.

The chain joins TRBV6-5 to TRBJ1-4; the D gene is possibly TRBD1 (6 bases). The CDR3 consists of 14 residues. V was trimmed by 2 bases and J by 8 bases, leaving 12 bases between them. Germline loops: CDR1 MNHEY, CDR2 SVGAGI. CDR3: CASSYGGGGEKLFF. CDR3 DNA sequence: TGTGCCAGCAGTTACGGAGGGGGAGGCGAAAAACTGTTTTTT.

The chain recombines TRBV9 with TRBJ2-7; D is uncertain. The CDR3 spans 14 residues. Looked up from germline, CDR1 is SGDLS and CDR2 is YYNGEE. Trimming removed 1 base at V and 0 bases at J, with 8 bases between. CDR3 nucleotide sequence: TGTGCCAGCAGCGTAAGGTGGGACTCCTACGAGCAGTACTTC. Translation gives CASSVRWDSYEQYF.

This clone is a singleton in its sample. Germline and junction disagree at one end, which may indicate a read error. This sequence joins TRBV3-1 (or the pseudogene TRBV3-2) and TRBJ2-7, with D possibly TRBD1 on 5 matching bases. Per germline, CDR1 LGHDT and CDR2 YNNKEL (reference sequence). The CDR3 runs to 15 residues. The CDR3 is CASSQDSFSSYEQYF. The DNA of the CDR3 is TGTGCCAGCAGTCAAGACAGTTTTAGCTCCTACGAGCAGTACTTC.

The CDR3 is CASSERPSETQYF. The CDR3 DNA is TGTGCCAGCAGCGAACGACCTTCGGAGACCCAGTACTTC. J is TRBJ2-5 and V is TRBV7-9, with D unresolved. Trimming took 5 bases from V and 5 from J, leaving 12 bases between them. Germline V gene data show CDR1 as SEHNR and CDR2 as FQNEAQ (reference sequence). The CDR3 is 13 residues long.

This chain links TRBV11-3 with TRBJ1-5; D not certain. The length of the CDR3 is 16 residues. In germline, CDR1 is SGHNT, CDR2 YENEEA. V lost 0 bases, J lost 0 bases, and 9 bases lay in between. In DNA, the CDR3 is TGTGCCAGCAGCTTAGATACGGGGATTAGCAATCAGCCCCAGCATTTT. It yields the protein CASSLDTGISNQPQHF. Drawing the rest from reference TRBV11-3 and TRBJ1-5, the complete variable domain is EAGVVQSPRYKIIEKKQPVAFWCNPISGHNTLYWYLQNLGQGPELLIRYENEEAVDDSQLPKDRFSAERLKGVDSTLKIQPAELGDSAVYLCASSLDTGISNQPQHFGDGTRLSIL.

The V and J genes are TRBV4-1 and TRBJ2-7, with D tentatively TRBD2 (5 bases). The CDR3 is 14 residues long. Trimming took 3 bases from V and 6 from J, leaving 15 bases between them. The germline V gene has CDR1 MGHRA and CDR2 YSYEKL. The CDR3 here is CASSQTSGVGEQYF. The CDR3 nucleotides read TGCGCCAGCAGCCAGACGAGCGGAGTCGGCGAGCAGTACTTC.

The chain joins TRBV27 to TRBJ1-2, with 10 positions matching TRBD1. The CDR3 is made up of 17 amino acids. V shed 6 bases and J 2 bases; nucleotides not matched to a gene: 12. The germline CDR1 and CDR2 sequences are MNHEY and SMNVEV (reference sequence). The CDR3 protein is CASRFTSRGQGNYGYTF. The CDR3 nucleotides are TGTGCCAGCAGGTTCACCTCTCGGGGACAGGGGAACTATGGCTACACCTTC.

This clone was detected only once. The V call is TRBV6-6, the J call TRBJ1-2; a weak D match, TRBD1 (5 bases). V gave up 0 bases and J gave up 3 bases, with 11 bases separating them. Germline lookup yields CDR1 MNHNY and CDR2 SVGAGI (reference sequence). This CDR3 has 15 amino acids. DNA for the CDR3: TGTGCCAGCAGTTACTCGGTGGGGGGTGACTATGGCTACACCTTC. Translation gives CASSYSVGGDYGYTF.

V usage is TRBV6-5 and J usage is TRBJ1-5; TRBD1 matches at 7 bases. The ends lost 6 bases at V and 4 bases at J; junction bases unmatched: 6. Germline V gene sequence: CDR1 MNHEY, CDR2 SVGAGI. The CDR3 contains 14 residues. DNA for the CDR3: TGTGCCAGCAGCCCCCGACAGGGAAATCAGCCCCAGCATTTT. Its protein is CASSPRQGNQPQHF.

CDR3 protein: CASSLAGQALGRLFF. In nucleotides, the CDR3 is TGTGCCAGCAGCTTAGCGGGACAGGCCCTCGGACGACTGTTTTTT. The chain links TRBV7-6 to TRBJ1-4; 8 nucleotides match TRBD1. Germline lookup yields CDR1 SGHVS and CDR2 FNYEAQ. This CDR3 is built from 15 residues. The V and J ends lost 0 bases and 13 bases, in that order; junction bases with no gene match: 10. The complete variable domain, with remaining parts taken from reference TRBV7-6 and TRBJ1-4, reads GAGVSQSPRYKVTKRGQDVALRCDPISGHVSLYWYRQALGQGPEFLTYFNYEAQQDKSGLPNDRFSAERPEGSISTLTIQRTEQRDSAMYRCASSLAGQALGRLFFGSGTQLSVL.

The rearrangement joins TRBV28 to TRBJ1-6; TRBD1 matches 10 bases. The V and J ends lost 7 bases and 1 base, in that order; junction bases with no gene match: 10. Germline loops: CDR1 MDHEN, CDR2 SYDVKM. This CDR3 spans 18 amino acids. The CDR3 reads CASTPRTGGISYNSPLHF. The CDR3 bases are TGTGCCAGCACCCCGAGGACAGGGGGAATATCCTATAATTCACCCCTCCACTTT.

The rearrangement joins TRBV28 to TRBJ2-3; 11 nucleotides agree with TRBD2. Germline V gives CDR1 MDHEN, CDR2 SYDVKM. The CDR3 totals 19 residues. With 10 bases clipped from V and 4 bases from J, the junction kept 22 bases outside the gene matches. CDR3 DNA sequence: TGTGCCACACTTGGGGCTAGCGGGGGGCCGACGGTCCTCGCAGATACGCAGTATTTT. As protein: CATLGASGGPTVLADTQYF.

The gene calls are TRBV2 and TRBJ1-6, with TRBD1 identical over 7 bases. Germline loops: CDR1 SNHLY, CDR2 FYNNEI. CDR3 size: 12 residues. V dropped 6 bases and J dropped 7; count of bases not matched to a gene: 0. DNA for the CDR3: TGTGCCAGCAGCAGGGGGAATTCACCCCTCCACTTT. Protein: CASSRGNSPLHF.